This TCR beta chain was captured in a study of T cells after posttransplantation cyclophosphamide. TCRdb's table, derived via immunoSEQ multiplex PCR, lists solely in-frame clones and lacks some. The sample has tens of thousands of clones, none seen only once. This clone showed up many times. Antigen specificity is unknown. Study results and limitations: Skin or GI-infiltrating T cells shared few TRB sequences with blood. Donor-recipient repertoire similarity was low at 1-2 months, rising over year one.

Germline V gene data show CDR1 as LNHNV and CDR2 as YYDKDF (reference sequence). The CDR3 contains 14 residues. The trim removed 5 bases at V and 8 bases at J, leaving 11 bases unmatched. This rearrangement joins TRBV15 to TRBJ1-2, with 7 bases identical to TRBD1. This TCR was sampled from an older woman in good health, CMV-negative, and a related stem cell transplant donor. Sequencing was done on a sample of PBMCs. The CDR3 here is CATSPRQTGMGYTF. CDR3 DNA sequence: TGTGCCACCAGCCCGCGACAGACAGGGATGGGCTACACCTTC.